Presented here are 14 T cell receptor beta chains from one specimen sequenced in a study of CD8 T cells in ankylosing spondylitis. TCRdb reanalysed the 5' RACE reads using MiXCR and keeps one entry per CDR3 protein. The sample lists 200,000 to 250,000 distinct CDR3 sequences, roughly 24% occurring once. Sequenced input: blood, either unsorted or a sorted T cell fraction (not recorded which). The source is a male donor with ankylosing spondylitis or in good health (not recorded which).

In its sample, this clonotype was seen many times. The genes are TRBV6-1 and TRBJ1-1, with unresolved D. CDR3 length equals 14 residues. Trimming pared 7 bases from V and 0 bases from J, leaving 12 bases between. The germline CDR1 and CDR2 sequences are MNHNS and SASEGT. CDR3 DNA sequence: TGTGCCAGCACCCAAGGGATCATGAACACTGAAGCTTTCTTT. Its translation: CASTQGIMNTEAFF.

CDR3 protein: CSARDEGRHTDTQYF. The CDR3 DNA follows: TGCAGTGCTAGAGACGAGGGGCGCCACACAGATACGCAGTATTTT. V and J are TRBV20-1 and TRBJ2-3; TRBD1 or TRBD2 may be the D gene (5 bases each). The CDR3 contains 15 residues. CDR1 is DFQATT and CDR2 is SNEGSKA in the germline V gene (reference sequence). Trimming cost V 0 bases and J 2 bases, with 12 bases left between them.

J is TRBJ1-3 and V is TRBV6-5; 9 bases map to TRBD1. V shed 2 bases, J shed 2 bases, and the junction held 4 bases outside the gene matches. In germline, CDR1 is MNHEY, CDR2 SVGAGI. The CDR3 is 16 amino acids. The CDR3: CASSYRGQGTGNTIYF. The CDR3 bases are TGTGCCAGCAGTTACCGAGGACAGGGGACTGGAAACACCATATATTTT.

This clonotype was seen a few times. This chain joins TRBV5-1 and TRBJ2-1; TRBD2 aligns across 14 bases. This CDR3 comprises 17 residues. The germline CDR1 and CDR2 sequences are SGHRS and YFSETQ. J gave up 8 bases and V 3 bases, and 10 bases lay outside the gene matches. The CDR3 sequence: CASSSSGLAGETYEQFF. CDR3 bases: TGCGCCAGCAGCTCCTCGGGACTAGCGGGAGAGACCTATGAGCAGTTCTTC.

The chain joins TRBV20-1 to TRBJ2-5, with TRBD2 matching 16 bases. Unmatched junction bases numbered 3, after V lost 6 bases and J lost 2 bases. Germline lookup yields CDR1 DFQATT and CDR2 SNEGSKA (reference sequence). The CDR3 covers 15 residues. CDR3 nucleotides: TGCAGTGCACCGGGACTAGCGGGAGGGCAAGAGACCCAGTACTTC. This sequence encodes CSAPGLAGGQETQYF.

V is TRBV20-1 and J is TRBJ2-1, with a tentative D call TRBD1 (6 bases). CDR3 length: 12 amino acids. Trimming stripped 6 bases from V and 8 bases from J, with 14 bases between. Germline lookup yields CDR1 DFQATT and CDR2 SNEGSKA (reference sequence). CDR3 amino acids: CSAGEYRDEQFF. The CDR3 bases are TGCAGTGCAGGTGAATACAGGGATGAGCAGTTCTTC.

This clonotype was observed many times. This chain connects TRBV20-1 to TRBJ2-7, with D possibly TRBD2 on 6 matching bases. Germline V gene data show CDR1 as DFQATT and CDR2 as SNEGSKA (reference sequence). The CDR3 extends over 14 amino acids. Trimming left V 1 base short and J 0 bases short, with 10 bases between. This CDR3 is CSARGGVHSYEQYF. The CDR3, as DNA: TGCAGTGCTAGAGGCGGGGTACACTCCTACGAGCAGTACTTC.

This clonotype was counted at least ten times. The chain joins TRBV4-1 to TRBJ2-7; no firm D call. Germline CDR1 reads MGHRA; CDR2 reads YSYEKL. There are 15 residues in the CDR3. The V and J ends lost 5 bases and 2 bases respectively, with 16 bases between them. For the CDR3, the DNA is TGCGCCAGCAGCTTAATGCCGGTTCTTCCCTACGAGCAGTACTTC. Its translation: CASSLMPVLPYEQYF.

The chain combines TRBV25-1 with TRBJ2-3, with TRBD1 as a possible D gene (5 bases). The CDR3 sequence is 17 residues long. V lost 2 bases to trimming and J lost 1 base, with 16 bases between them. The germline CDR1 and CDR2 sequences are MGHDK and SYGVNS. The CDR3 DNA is TGTGCCAGCAGTGAAAGGGGCGGTTTGGGGCGCACAGATACGCAGTATTTT. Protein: CASSERGGLGRTDTQYF.

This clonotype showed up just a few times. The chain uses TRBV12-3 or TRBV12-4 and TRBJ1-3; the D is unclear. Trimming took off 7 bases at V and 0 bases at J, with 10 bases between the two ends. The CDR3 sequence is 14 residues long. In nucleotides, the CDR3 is TGTGCCAGCAACCTTGAGAGCTCTGGAAACACCATATATTTT. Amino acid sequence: CASNLESSGNTIYF.

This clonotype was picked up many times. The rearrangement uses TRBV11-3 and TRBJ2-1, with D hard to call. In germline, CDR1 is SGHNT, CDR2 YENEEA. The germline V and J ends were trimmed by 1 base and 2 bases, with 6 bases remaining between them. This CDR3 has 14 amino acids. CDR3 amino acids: CASSLGLAYNEQFF. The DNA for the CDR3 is TGTGCCAGCAGCTTAGGGCTAGCCTACAATGAGCAGTTCTTC.

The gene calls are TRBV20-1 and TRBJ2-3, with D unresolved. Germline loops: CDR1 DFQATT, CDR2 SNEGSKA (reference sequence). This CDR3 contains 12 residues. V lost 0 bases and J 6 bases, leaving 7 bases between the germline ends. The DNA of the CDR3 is TGCAGTGCTAGAGAAGGACGGGATACGCAGTATTTT. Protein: CSAREGRDTQYF.

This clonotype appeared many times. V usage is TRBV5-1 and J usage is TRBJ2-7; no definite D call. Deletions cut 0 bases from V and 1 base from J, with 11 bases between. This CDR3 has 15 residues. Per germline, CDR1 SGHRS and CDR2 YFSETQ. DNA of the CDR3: TGCGCCAGCAGCTTGGATTGGACGGTTTCCTACGAGCAGTACTTC. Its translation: CASSLDWTVSYEQYF.

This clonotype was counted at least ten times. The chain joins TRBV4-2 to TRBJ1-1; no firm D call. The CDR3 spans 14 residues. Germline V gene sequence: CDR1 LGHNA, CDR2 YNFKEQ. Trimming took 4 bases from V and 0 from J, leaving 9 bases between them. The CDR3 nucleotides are TGTGCCAGCAGCCGCGGCCCCCTGAACACTGAAGCTTTCTTT. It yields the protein CASSRGPLNTEAFF.